The T cell receptor beta chain described here comes from a study of blood T cell repertoires in COVID-19. This clone was found once. Original processing notes: How many nucleated cells were present was estimated from reference gene primer amplification. Sequencing was performed with immunoSEQ multiplex PCR; in TCRdb, only in-frame clones are kept and a portion is missing. For V, J and clone size, that table is used; D and trimming come from the DNA. Of about 480,000 clones in the sample, roughly nine tenths are singletons; the top ten hold approximately 0.9%. J was trimmed by 4 bases and V by 7 bases; bases with no gene match: 6. Germline V CDR1 and CDR2: MNHEY, SVGAGI. The length of the CDR3 is 15 residues.

This rearrangement joins TRBV6-5 to TRBJ2-6; 8 bases align to TRBD2. What was sequenced was peripheral blood. The TCR originated in a man aged 18 to 30 with COVID-19, enrolled during active disease. CDR3 coding DNA: TGTGCCAGCACCGCGGGGGGCACCGGGGCCAACGTCCTGACTTTC. As protein: CASTAGGTGANVLTF.